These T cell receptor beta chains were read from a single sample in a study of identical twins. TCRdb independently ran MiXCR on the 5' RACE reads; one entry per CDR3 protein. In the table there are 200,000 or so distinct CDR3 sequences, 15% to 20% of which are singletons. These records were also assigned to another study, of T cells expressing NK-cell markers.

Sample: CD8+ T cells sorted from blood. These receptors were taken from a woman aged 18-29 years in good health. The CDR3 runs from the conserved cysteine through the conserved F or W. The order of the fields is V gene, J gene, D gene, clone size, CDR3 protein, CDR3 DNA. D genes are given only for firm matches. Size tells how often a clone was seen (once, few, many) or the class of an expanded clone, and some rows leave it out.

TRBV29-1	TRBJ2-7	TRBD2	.	CSVAASGSNEQYF	TGCAGCGTTGCGGCTAGCGGGAGTAACGAGCAGTACTTC
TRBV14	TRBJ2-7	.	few	CASSQNRGIGLQYF	TGTGCCAGCAGCCAGAATCGGGGGATCGGGTTACAGTACTTC
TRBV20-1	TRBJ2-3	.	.	CSAPTTPRDTQYF	TGCAGTGCTCCGACTACCCCTAGGGATACGCAGTATTTT
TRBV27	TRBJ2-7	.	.	CASSLAREVAYEQYF	TGTGCCAGCAGTTTAGCAAGGGAAGTCGCCTACGAGCAGTACTTC
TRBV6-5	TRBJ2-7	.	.	CASSFPSGGGEQYF	TGTGCCAGCAGTTTTCCTTCCGGGGGCGGGGAGCAGTACTTC
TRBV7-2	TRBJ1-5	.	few	CASSSARTPAQHF	TGTGCCAGCAGCTCGGCCAGGACACCGGCCCAGCATTTT
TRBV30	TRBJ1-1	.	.	CAWREGSEAFF	TGTGCCTGGAGGGAGGGATCTGAAGCTTTCTTT
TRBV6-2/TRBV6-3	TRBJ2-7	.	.	CASSYSIKRVGSSYEQYF	TGTGCCAGCAGTTACTCGATAAAAAGGGTGGGGAGCTCCTACGAGCAGTACTTC
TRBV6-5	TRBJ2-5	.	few	CASSYLPPETQYF	TGTGCCAGCAGTTACTTACCCCCAGAGACCCAGTACTTC
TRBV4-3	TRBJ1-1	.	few	CASSQAHPRMNTEAFF	TGCGCCAGCAGCCAAGCCCATCCGAGAATGAACACTGAAGCTTTCTTT
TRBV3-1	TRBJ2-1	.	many	CASSPRNPSSYNEQFF	TGTGCCAGCAGCCCGCGGAACCCCAGCTCCTACAATGAGCAGTTCTTC
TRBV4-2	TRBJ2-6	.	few	CASSQDWGKGANVLTF	TGTGCCAGCAGCCAAGACTGGGGGAAAGGGGCCAACGTCCTGACTTTC
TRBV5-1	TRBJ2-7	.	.	CASSLGTVTYEQYF	TGCGCCAGCAGCTTGGGGACTGTTACTTACGAGCAGTACTTC
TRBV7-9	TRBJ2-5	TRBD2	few	CASSLRSGRVETQYF	TGTGCCAGCAGCTTACGCAGCGGGAGGGTGGAGACCCAGTACTTC
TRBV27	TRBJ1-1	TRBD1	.	CASSMTGGNTEAFF	TGTGCCAGCAGTATGACAGGGGGAAACACTGAAGCTTTCTTT
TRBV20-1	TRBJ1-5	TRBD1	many	CSVQDGQGDSQPQHF	TGCAGTGTCCAGGACGGACAGGGGGATTCTCAGCCCCAGCATTTT
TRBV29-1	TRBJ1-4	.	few	CSGQGRGNEKLFF	TGCAGCGGTCAGGGGAGGGGAAATGAAAAACTGTTTTTT